This TCR beta chain was observed in a study of graft-versus-host responses after intestinal transplantation. Study background: Isolated intestinal, liver-intestinal, or multivisceral transplants had been given to the recipients. Every one of the recipients received anti-thymocyte globulin induction and afterwards took tacrolimus and steroids for roughly three years.

The method was immunoSEQ multiplex PCR; TCRdb's version includes in-frame clones alone and lacks a portion of them. The sample has 100,000 to 120,000 clones, 85% to 95% seen once; the top ten hold roughly 0.5%. Of note for this clone: Its antigen is as yet unknown.

Study results and limitations: GvH clones surfaced in recipient marrow, some emerging earlier in ileum or blood. Allografts of patients with graft-donor T cell macrochimerism showed high graft-versus-host to host-versus-graft clone ratios.

V gave up 2 bases and J gave up 7 bases, with 17 bases separating them. The germline V gene encodes CDR1 WSHSY and CDR2 SAAADI. The CDR3 extends over 16 amino acids. Specimen: unstimulated CD8+ T cells sorted from spleen or lymph node cells, collected before intestinal transplant. The chain recombines TRBV10-2 with TRBJ1-4, with D possibly being TRBD1 (6 bases). This clonotype originated in a human donor who received an intestinal transplant. The CDR3 region is CASSEKVWQGTEKLFF. DNA for the CDR3: TGCGCCAGCAGTGAGAAGGTTTGGCAGGGGACTGAAAAACTGTTTTTT.